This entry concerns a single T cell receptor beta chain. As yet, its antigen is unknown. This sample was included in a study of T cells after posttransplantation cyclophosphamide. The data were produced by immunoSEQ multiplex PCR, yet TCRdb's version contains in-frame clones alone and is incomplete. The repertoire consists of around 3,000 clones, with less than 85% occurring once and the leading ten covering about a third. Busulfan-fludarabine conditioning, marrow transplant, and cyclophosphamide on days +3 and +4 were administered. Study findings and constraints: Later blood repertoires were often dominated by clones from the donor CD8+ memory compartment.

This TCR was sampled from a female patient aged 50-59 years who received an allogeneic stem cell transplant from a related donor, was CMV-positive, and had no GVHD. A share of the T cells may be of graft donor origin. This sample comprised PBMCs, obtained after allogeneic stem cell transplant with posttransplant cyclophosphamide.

The CDR3 sequence: CSARSGTEAFF. The CDR3 region has the DNA TGCAGTGCTAGATCGGGGACTGAAGCTTTCTTT. The J gene is TRBJ1-1, the V gene TRBV20-1, with D hard to call. The CDR3 has 11 amino acids. Trimming stripped 2 bases from V and 5 bases from J, with 6 bases between. CDR1 DFQATT and CDR2 SNEGSKA come from the germline V gene (reference sequence).